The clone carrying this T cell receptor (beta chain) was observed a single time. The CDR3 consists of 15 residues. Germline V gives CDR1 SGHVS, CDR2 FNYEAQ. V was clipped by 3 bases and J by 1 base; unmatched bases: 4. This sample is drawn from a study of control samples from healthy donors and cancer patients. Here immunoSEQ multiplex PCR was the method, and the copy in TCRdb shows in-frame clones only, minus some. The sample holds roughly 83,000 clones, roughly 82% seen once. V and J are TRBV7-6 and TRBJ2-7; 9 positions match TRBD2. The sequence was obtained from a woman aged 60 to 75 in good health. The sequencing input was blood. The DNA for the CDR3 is TGTGCCAGCAGCTTCATAGGACTAGCGTCCTACGAGCAGTACTTC. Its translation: CASSFIGLASYEQYF.